Shown below are 9 T cell receptor beta chains from a single sample sequenced in a study of blood T cell repertoires in COVID-19 (dated by TCRdb to 2019 to 2021). Library preparation employed the immunoSEQ multiplex PCR assay. The immuneACCESS repertoire file appears here via TCRdb, limited to in-frame rearrangements. These files lack a portion of the clones; in checked studies, under half of the deficit traces to unresolved V genes, and the cause of the others is not known. Counted in this sample were around 71,000 clones; roughly 80% of them appeared once. In total, the top ten clones hold roughly 28% of the sample. Specimen: peripheral blood. These receptors were collected from a man aged 65-85 years with acute or convalescent COVID-19.

This sequence joins TRBV18 and TRBJ1-2; 8 bases are a match to TRBD1. J lost 8 bases, V lost 0 bases, and 5 bases had no gene match. CDR1 is KGHSH, CDR2 LQKENI, per germline. CDR3 length: 14 residues. In DNA form, the CDR3 reads TGTGCCAGCTCACCACCCAGGGGGCTGGGAGGCTACACCTTC. Protein: CASSPPRGLGGYTF.

The V and J genes are TRBV7-2 and TRBJ1-1; 8 positions match TRBD1. V dropped 2 bases and J dropped 2; count of bases not matched to a gene: 7. Looked up from germline, CDR1 is SGHTA and CDR2 is FQGNSA. The CDR3 length is 16 residues. For the CDR3, the DNA is TGTGCCAGCAGCTTAACCCTCGGACAGGGAAACACTGAAGCTTTCTTT. Translation gives CASSLTLGQGNTEAFF. Looking up the rest from reference TRBV7-2 and TRBJ1-1 gives the full variable domain: GAGVSQSPSNKVTEKGKDVELRCDPISGHTALYWYRQSLGQGLEFLIYFQGNSAPDKSGLPSDRFSAERTGGSVSTLTIQRTQQEDSAVYLCASSLTLGQGNTEAFFGQGTRLTVV.

This clone was counted between two and nine times. This rearrangement joins TRBV7-3 to TRBJ2-1; a possible D gene is TRBD2 (6 bases). The CDR3 consists of 14 residues. Germline CDR1 is SGHTA and CDR2 is FQGTGA. Trimming took off 1 base at V and 9 bases at J, with 13 bases between the two ends. The CDR3 DNA is TGTGCCAGCAGCTTAATATTGGGGGGAGGTGAGCAGTTCTTC. This translates into CASSLILGGGEQFF. The full variable domain, rest sourced from reference TRBV7-3 and TRBJ2-1, is GAGVSQTPSNKVTEKGKYVELRCDPISGHTALYWYRQSLGQGPEFLIYFQGTGAADDSGLPNDRFFAVRPEGSVSTLKIQRTERGDSAVYLCASSLILGGGEQFFGPGTRLTVL.

The rearrangement uses TRBV2 and TRBJ1-2; 9 nucleotides agree with TRBD1. The ends lost 6 bases at V and 8 bases at J; junction bases unmatched: 7. The CDR3 consists of 13 residues. CDR1 SNHLY and CDR2 FYNNEI come from the germline V gene. The CDR3 DNA reads TGTGCCAGCAGGCACAGGGGGCGCGGGGGCTACACCTTC. Translating gives CASRHRGRGGYTF.

The chain uses TRBV14 and TRBJ2-7, with D uncertain. V lost 1 base, J lost 2 bases, and 6 bases lay in between. Looked up from germline, CDR1 is SGHDN and CDR2 is FVKESK. The CDR3 sequence is 13 residues long. Here the CDR3 reads CASSQVNPYEQYF. The CDR3 DNA reads TGTGCCAGCAGCCAAGTAAATCCCTACGAGCAGTACTTC. The whole variable domain, filled in from reference TRBV14 and TRBJ2-7, reads EAGVTQFPSHSVIEKGQTVTLRCDPISGHDNLYWYRRVMGKEIKFLLHFVKESKQDESGMPNNRFLAERTGGTYSTLKVQPAELEDSGVYFCASSQVNPYEQYFGPGTRLTVT.

V is TRBV9 and J is TRBJ2-7, with TRBD1 as a possible D gene (6 bases). The ends were cut back, 4 bases at V and 4 bases at J, with 18 bases in the middle. The CDR3 covers 15 residues. Germline-derived CDR1 and CDR2 are SGDLS and YYNGEE. Written as DNA, the CDR3 is TGTGCCAGCAGCCCCAGTTTGGGGGCAGGTTACGAGCAGTACTTC. Translated: CASSPSLGAGYEQYF.

This clone was recorded only once. The chain is built from TRBV10-1 and TRBJ2-1; 7 bases fit TRBD2. With V trimmed by 4 bases and J by 1 base, 4 bases remained unmatched. CDR1 is WNHNN, CDR2 SYGVQD, per germline (reference sequence). The CDR3 length is 15 residues. CDR3: CASSAGGVSYNEQFF. The CDR3 DNA reads TGCGCCAGCAGTGCGGGGGGAGTATCCTACAATGAGCAGTTCTTC.

This chain joins TRBV14 and TRBJ2-3, with a possible D match to TRBD2 (6 bases). The V gene's germline CDR1 is SGHDN and CDR2 FVKESK. This CDR3 has 16 residues. The V and J ends lost 2 bases and 6 bases respectively, with 18 bases between them. The CDR3 nucleotides are TGTGCCAGCAGCCAAATTAGTTCCGGGGGTATGGATACGCAGTATTTT. The encoded protein is CASSQISSGGMDTQYF.

In DNA, the CDR3 is TGTGCCATCCAGAGGTCACTAGCGGAGGACAATGAGCAGTTCTTC. Encoded protein: CAIQRSLAEDNEQFF. This rearrangement joins TRBV10-3 to TRBJ2-1; 8 bases agree with TRBD2. Per the germline V gene, CDR1 is ENHRY and CDR2 is SYGVKD. The ends lost 8 bases at V and 5 bases at J; junction bases unmatched: 11. CDR3 length equals 15 residues.